Each of the 16 T cell receptor beta chains below was sequenced from the same sample in a study of blood T cell repertoires in COVID-19 (dated by TCRdb to between 2020 and 2021). Library construction relied on the immunoSEQ multiplex PCR assay. The table was pulled from immuneACCESS by TCRdb, which kept in-frame rearrangements only. Such tables lose some clones; where checked, under half of the loss comes from unresolved V genes, and the rest has no known cause. The sample contains about 70,000 clones, 80% of them found a single time. The leading ten clones occupy roughly 20% of the sample. Material for sequencing was peripheral blood. The origin of the receptors is a man aged 65 to 85 who had recovered from COVID-19.

The chain combines TRBV5-1 with TRBJ2-7, with a weak D call TRBD2 (6 bases). Per germline, CDR1 SGHRS and CDR2 YFSETQ. V dropped 3 bases and J dropped 3 bases, with 19 bases sitting between them. This CDR3 comprises 16 residues. CDR3 region: CASSSRGGAGLYEQYF. The CDR3 bases are TGCGCCAGCAGCTCGAGAGGAGGGGCGGGACTCTACGAGCAGTACTTC.

The chain recombines TRBV7-2 with TRBJ1-2; 7 bases agree with TRBD1. The germline V gene encodes CDR1 SGHTA and CDR2 FQGNSA. The V gene end was trimmed by 4 bases and the J gene end by 2 bases; junction bases not matched to a gene: 7. CDR3 size: 15 residues. CDR3 nucleotides: TGTGCCAGCAGCTACACCACGGGACAGAACTATGGCTACACCTTC. This gives the protein CASSYTTGQNYGYTF.

The V gene is TRBV5-1, the J gene TRBJ1-5, with D perhaps TRBD1 (6 bases). CDR1 SGHRS and CDR2 YFSETQ come from the germline V gene. This CDR3 contains 13 residues. V was pared by 5 bases and J by 4 bases, with 10 bases between. The CDR3 DNA is TGCGCCAGCAGTTCGGACAGAAATCAGCCCCAGCATTTT. Protein sequence: CASSSDRNQPQHF. The full variable domain, rest sourced from reference TRBV5-1 and TRBJ1-5, is KAGVTQTPRYLIKTRGQQVTLSCSPISGHRSVSWYQQTPGQGLQFLFEYFSETQRNKGNFPGRFSGRQFSNSRSEMNVSTLELGDSALYLCASSSDRNQPQHFGDGTRLSIL.

The chain combines TRBV19 with TRBJ1-4; D is unresolved. The CDR3 covers 15 residues. V shed 4 bases and J shed 4 bases, with 13 bases lying between them. In germline, CDR1 is LNHDA, CDR2 SQIVND (reference sequence). The CDR3, as DNA: TGTGCCAGTAGTACCTTGATGGCAAATAATGAAAAACTGTTTTTT. This gives the protein CASSTLMANNEKLFF.

The CDR3 DNA reads TGTGCCATCAGTGTAGGGCAGGGTCCAGATACGCAGTATTTT. It yields the protein CAISVGQGPDTQYF. This chain joins TRBV10-3 and TRBJ2-3, with D possibly TRBD1 on 5 matching bases. With 4 bases removed from V and 4 bases from J, the gap between germline ends came to 12 bases. CDR1 ENHRY and CDR2 SYGVKD come from the germline V gene. The CDR3 is 14 amino acids.

The V gene is TRBV3-1 (or the pseudogene TRBV3-2), the J gene TRBJ2-7; D might be TRBD1 (5 bases). The CDR3 contains 12 residues. The V gene lost 1 base and the J gene lost 5 bases, with 6 bases spanning the gap. Per the germline V gene, CDR1 is LGHDT and CDR2 is YNNKEL (reference sequence). This CDR3 reads CASSQGRDEQYF. The CDR3 nucleotides read TGTGCCAGCAGCCAAGGCAGGGACGAGCAGTACTTC.

The chain uses TRBV3-1 (or the pseudogene TRBV3-2) and TRBJ2-7; 9 bases fit TRBD2. This CDR3 is built from 15 residues. Losses at the gene ends were 4 bases for V and 3 bases for J; bases not matched to a gene: 7. Looked up from germline, CDR1 is LGHDT and CDR2 is YNNKEL (reference sequence). Here the CDR3 reads CASSRLLAGNYEQYF. CDR3 nucleotide sequence: TGTGCCAGCAGCCGCCTACTAGCGGGCAACTACGAGCAGTACTTC.

J is TRBJ1-4 and V is TRBV28, with 9 bases matching TRBD1. CDR1 and CDR2 (germline): MDHEN, SYDVKM. There are 14 residues in the CDR3. The J segment lost 17 bases and the V segment lost 4 bases, leaving 14 bases of the junction unmatched. CDR3 amino acids: CASSSGTGSRGSFF. CDR3 nucleotides: TGTGCCAGCAGTTCTGGGACAGGGTCCCGGGGGAGTTTTTTT. The variable domain in full, with the rest retrieved from reference TRBV28 and TRBJ1-4, is DVKVTQSSRYLVKRTGEKVFLECVQDMDHENMFWYRQDPGLGLRLIYFSYDVKMKEKGDIPEGYSVSREKKERFSLILESASTNQTSMYLCASSSGTGSRGSFFGSGTQLSVL.

The chain is built from TRBV11-3 and TRBJ2-5; 9 nucleotides match TRBD1. Trimming took 5 bases from V and 6 from J; bases not matched to a gene: 13. Germline loops: CDR1 SGHNT, CDR2 YENEEA. This CDR3 has 16 amino acids. Here the CDR3 reads CASSRRGTGHGKTQYF. DNA of the CDR3: TGTGCCAGCAGCCGGAGGGGGACAGGGCACGGAAAGACCCAGTACTTC.

The chain combines TRBV19 with TRBJ2-2, with D possibly being TRBD1 (5 bases). The CDR3 length is 14 residues. Trimming removed 4 bases at V and 1 base at J, with 7 bases between. Germline CDR1 is LNHDA and CDR2 is SQIVND (reference sequence). In nucleotides, the CDR3 is TGTGCCAGTAGTAACCAGGGGAACACCGGGGAGCTGTTTTTT. Amino acid sequence: CASSNQGNTGELFF.

The chain is built from TRBV18 and TRBJ1-4; D ambiguous. V lost 4 bases, J lost 0 bases, and 12 bases lay in between. The CDR3 length is 16 residues. Germline CDR1 is KGHSH and CDR2 is LQKENI. CDR3: CASSLVAEATNEKLFF. The CDR3, as DNA: TGTGCCAGCTCACTCGTAGCGGAAGCAACTAATGAAAAACTGTTTTTT.

This clone showed up just a few times. The chain joins TRBV5-6 to TRBJ2-2; 9 nucleotides agree with TRBD1. CDR3 size: 15 residues. Per the germline V gene, CDR1 is SGHDT and CDR2 is YYEEEE. V lost 6 bases and J lost 7; bases outside the gene matches: 10. The CDR3 coding sequence is TGTGCCAGCAAGCTCACAGGGGGCGCGGGCGGGGAGCTGTTTTTT. Its protein is CASKLTGGAGGELFF.

The chain uses TRBV15 and TRBJ1-6; 7 nucleotides match TRBD1. J was trimmed by 7 bases and V by 3 bases; bases with no gene match: 15. Germline CDR1 and CDR2: LNHNV and YYDKDF (reference sequence). CDR3 size: 18 residues. The CDR3 region has the DNA TGTGCCACCAGCAGGTACACCCTCTCACAGGGGAGGAATTCACCCCTCCACTTT. This translates into CATSRYTLSQGRNSPLHF.

The chain carries TRBV5-1 and TRBJ1-1, with D perhaps matching TRBD1 (6 bases). This CDR3 is built from 15 residues. Trimming removed 4 bases from V and 7 bases from J, with 20 bases in between. Germline loops: CDR1 SGHRS, CDR2 YFSETQ. The CDR3 bases are TGCGCCAGCAGCCCCATGGACAGTTTTGAAGGTGAAGCTTTCTTT. It encodes CASSPMDSFEGEAFF.

The V and J genes are TRBV7-3 and TRBJ2-7, with 11 positions matching TRBD2. Germline lookup yields CDR1 SGHTA and CDR2 FQGTGA. This CDR3 spans 16 amino acids. J gave up 6 bases and V 0 bases, and 7 bases lay outside the gene matches. Written as DNA, the CDR3 is TGTGCCAGCAGCTTAACGCGAACTAGCGGGGGTCCCGAGCAGTACTTC. Amino acids: CASSLTRTSGGPEQYF.

This clone was counted once. The chain joins TRBV5-8 to TRBJ2-7; D may be TRBD2 (5 bases). Germline CDR1 reads SGHTS; CDR2 reads YDEGEE. V lost 4 bases, J lost 3 bases, and 8 bases lay in between. There are 12 residues in the CDR3. The CDR3 sequence: CASSLAIYEQYF. As DNA, the CDR3 is TGTGCCAGCAGCCTAGCTATCTACGAGCAGTACTTC.